The rows below give T cell receptor beta chains drawn from one sample of a study of PD-L1 blockade in urothelial cancer. This table comes from immunoSEQ multiplex PCR, and its TCRdb copy is limited to in-frame clones, with some not included. The data show 86,000 or so clones, approximately 81% seen once. The specimen comprised PBMCs, sampled around atezolizumab (anti-PD-L1) treatment. Receptors were obtained from a man aged 55 to 70 with urothelial cancer. Both conserved end residues are part of each CDR3. The D gene is left open where the match is weak. The size of a clone is reported for some rows only, either as once, few or many, or as a class for expanded clones.

TRBV7-2,TRBD2,NA,TRBJ2-3,CASSSGRAADTQYF,TGTGCCAGCAGCTCCGGGAGGGCGGCGGATACGCAGTATTTT
TRBV2,TRBD1,few,TRBJ1-4,CASRPGQEGEKLFF,TGTGCCAGCAGACCGGGACAGGAGGGTGAAAAACTGTTTTTT
TRBV18,TRBD2,NA,TRBJ2-7,CASSLGLAGAGEQYF,TGTGCCAGCTCACTAGGACTAGCGGGAGCAGGGGAGCAGTACTTC
TRBV10-3,NA,NA,TRBJ1-1,CAISTPAGRGEAFF,TGTGCCATCAGTACGCCGGCGGGACGGGGGGAGGCTTTCTTT
TRBV10-3,TRBD1,NA,TRBJ1-1,CAISERDRRAITEAFF,TGTGCCATCAGTGAGAGGGACAGGCGTGCCATCACTGAAGCTTTCTTT
TRBV2,NA,NA,TRBJ1-2,CASSEQGFGYGYTF,TGTGCCAGCAGTGAACAGGGTTTTGGCTATGGCTACACCTTC
TRBV15,NA,many,TRBJ2-7,CATSRLLDYEQYF,TGTGCCACCAGCAGACTTCTAGACTACGAGCAGTACTTC
TRBV19,NA,NA,TRBJ2-2,CASRWQENTGELFF,TGTGCCAGTAGGTGGCAGGAAAACACCGGGGAGCTGTTTTTT
TRBV7-9,NA,once,TRBJ2-5,CASSSPGRGTTQYF,TGTGCCAGCAGCTCGCCCGGACGGGGGACGACCCAGTACTTC
TRBV7-3,TRBD1,NA,TRBJ1-2,CASSRTGTGDYGYTF,TGTGCCAGCAGCAGGACCGGGACAGGCGACTATGGCTACACCTTC
TRBV5-4,NA,once,TRBJ1-1,CASSPDWQTEAFF,TGTGCCAGCAGTCCGGACTGGCAGACTGAAGCTTTCTTT
TRBV9,NA,NA,TRBJ2-1,CASSVDAGHNEQFF,TGTGCCAGCAGCGTAGATGCAGGGCACAATGAGCAGTTCTTC
TRBV2,TRBD1,NA,TRBJ1-3,CASSVDRGHRAGNTIYF,TGTGCCAGCAGTGTGGACAGGGGGCATCGAGCTGGAAACACCATATATTTT
TRBV11-2,TRBD1,NA,TRBJ2-1,CASSLAGTGGNEQFF,TGTGCCAGCAGCTTAGCGGGGACAGGGGGGAATGAGCAGTTCTTC
TRBV6-5,TRBD1,NA,TRBJ1-1,CASSSPTGVDTEAFF,TGTGCCAGCAGTTCCCCCACAGGGGTGGACACTGAAGCTTTCTTT
TRBV21-1,NA,few,TRBJ2-7,CASSRRRSLYEQYF,TGTGCCAGCAGCAGGCGACGGAGCCTCTACGAGCAGTACTTC
TRBV12-5,TRBD2,few,TRBJ2-5,CASSPSGGQETQYF,TGTGCTAGTTCCCCCTCGGGAGGGCAAGAGACCCAGTACTTC
TRBV13,TRBD1,NA,TRBJ2-1,CASSGTVRDRAAYEQFF,TGTGCCAGCAGCGGGACGGTACGGGACAGGGCGGCCTATGAGCAGTTCTTC
TRBV9,TRBD2,NA,TRBJ2-7,CASSPGLAGGNSYEQYF,TGTGCCAGCAGCCCCGGGCTAGCGGGGGGTAACTCCTACGAGCAGTACTTC
TRBV5-1,NA,NA,TRBJ1-1,CASSWGLSGEAFF,TGCGCCAGCAGCTGGGGCCTTTCAGGCGAAGCTTTCTTT
TRBV2,TRBD2,once,TRBJ2-7,CASQRLANSYEQYF,TGTGCCAGCCAAAGACTAGCCAACTCCTACGAGCAGTACTTC
TRBV19,NA,NA,TRBJ1-2,CASSLGTSGYGYTF,TGTGCCAGTAGTTTGGGGACTAGTGGCTATGGCTACACCTTC
TRBV5-1,NA,NA,TRBJ1-2,CASSSAGAGYTF,TGCGCCAGCTCCTCAGCGGGAGCAGGCTACACCTTC
TRBV29-1,NA,NA,TRBJ1-2,CSVVGDGYTF,TGCAGCGTTGTGGGCGACGGCTACACCTTC
TRBV28,TRBD1,NA,TRBJ2-7,CASSRLRTGGSEQYF,TGTGCCAGCAGCCGACTCAGGACAGGGGGTAGCGAGCAGTACTTC
TRBV9,TRBD1,NA,TRBJ1-2,CAPSVGAGGLSQADGYTF,TGTGCCCCCAGTGTAGGGGCAGGGGGTCTCTCTCAGGCAGATGGCTACACCTTC
TRBV10-2,NA,NA,TRBJ2-7,CASRAQGAYEQYF,TGCGCCAGCAGGGCACAGGGAGCCTACGAGCAGTACTTC
TRBV7-6,NA,many,TRBJ2-1,CASSLSSINEQFF,TGTGCCAGCAGCTTATCTAGTATCAATGAGCAGTTCTTC
TRBV13,NA,NA,TRBJ2-5,CARPRETQYF,TGTGCCAGACCACGGGAGACCCAGTACTTC
TRBV11-3,NA,NA,TRBJ2-2,CASAWGDTGELFF,TGTGCCAGCGCGTGGGGGGACACCGGGGAGCTGTTTTTT
TRBV5-6,NA,once,TRBJ1-1,CASSLRLNKNTEAFF,TGTGCCAGCAGCTTACGACTGAACAAAAACACTGAAGCTTTCTTT
TRBV11-2,NA,NA,TRBJ2-5,CASSLEGVGARGQETQYF,TGTGCCAGCAGCTTAGAAGGCGTGGGGGCGAGGGGCCAAGAGACCCAGTACTTC
TRBV19,TRBD2,NA,TRBJ2-3,CASSASSGSSDTQYF,TGTGCCAGTAGTGCATCTAGCGGGAGTTCGGATACGCAGTATTTT
TRBV30,NA,NA,TRBJ1-3,CAGGLSGNTIYF,TGTGCCGGAGGGCTCTCTGGAAACACCATATATTTT
TRBV5-4,TRBD2,NA,TRBJ2-5,CASRPGLAGSDYDF,TGTGCCAGCAGACCGGGACTAGCGGGGTCTGATTATGACTTC
TRBV30,TRBD1,NA,TRBJ1-4,CAWSQGAATNEKLFF,TGTGCCTGGAGTCAGGGGGCCGCAACTAATGAAAAACTGTTTTTT
TRBV6-1,NA,NA,TRBJ2-7,CASSDTSYSYEQYF,TGTGCCAGCAGTGATACTAGCTACTCCTACGAGCAGTACTTC
TRBV7-8,NA,NA,TRBJ1-2,CASSLTGSPANYGYTF,TGTGCCAGCAGCTTAACAGGGAGCCCAGCTAACTATGGCTACACCTTC
TRBV5-1,TRBD1,NA,TRBJ1-1,CASSLGGDSVKNTEAFF,TGCGCCAGCAGCTTAGGAGGGGACAGTGTAAAGAACACTGAAGCTTTCTTT
TRBV28,TRBD1,NA,TRBJ2-3,CASSRDSPFTDTQYF,TGTGCCAGCAGCCGGGACAGTCCCTTTACAGATACGCAGTATTTT
TRBV7-2,NA,NA,TRBJ1-1,CASSSGQRLNTEAFF,TGTGCCAGCAGCTCAGGCCAGCGGTTAAACACTGAAGCTTTCTTT
TRBV5-1,NA,NA,TRBJ2-2,CASSFRQGTGELFF,TGCGCCAGCAGCTTCAGGCAGGGGACCGGGGAGCTGTTTTTT
TRBV5-1,TRBD1,NA,TRBJ2-7,CASSSDTGGYREQYF,TGCGCCAGCAGCTCCGATACAGGGGGCTATCGGGAGCAGTACTTC
TRBV6-5,NA,NA,TRBJ2-7,CASSYSRRSSYEQYF,TGTGCCAGCAGTTACTCTCGAAGGAGCTCCTACGAGCAGTACTTC
TRBV29-1,TRBD1,NA,TRBJ1-1,CSVERTGGTEAFF,TGCAGCGTTGAACGAACAGGGGGCACTGAAGCTTTCTTT
TRBV2,TRBD1,few,TRBJ1-6,CASSVGQGVGSPLHF,TGTGCCAGCAGTGTTGGGCAGGGGGTCGGGTCACCCCTCCACTTT